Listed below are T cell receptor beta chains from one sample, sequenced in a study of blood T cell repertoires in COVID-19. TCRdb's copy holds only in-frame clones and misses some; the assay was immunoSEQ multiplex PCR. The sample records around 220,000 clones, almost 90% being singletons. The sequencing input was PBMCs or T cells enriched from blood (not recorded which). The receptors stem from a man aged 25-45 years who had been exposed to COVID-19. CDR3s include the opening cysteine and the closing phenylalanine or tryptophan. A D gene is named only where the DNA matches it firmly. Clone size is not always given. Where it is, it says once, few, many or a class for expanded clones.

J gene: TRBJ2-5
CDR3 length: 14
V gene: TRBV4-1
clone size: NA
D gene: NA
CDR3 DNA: TGCGCCAGCAGCCAGCCGGGACAAGTGAAGACCCAGTACTTC
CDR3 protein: CASSQPGQVKTQYF

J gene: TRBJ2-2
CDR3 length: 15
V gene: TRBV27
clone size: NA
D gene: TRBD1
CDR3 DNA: TGTGCCAGCACCGGACAGGACATGCCCACCGGGGAGCTGTTTTTT
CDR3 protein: CASTGQDMPTGELFF

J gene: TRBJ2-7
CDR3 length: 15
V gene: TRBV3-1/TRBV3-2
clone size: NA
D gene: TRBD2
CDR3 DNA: TGTGCCAGCAGCCGTCGACCTAGCGGAGCCTACGAGCAGTACTTC
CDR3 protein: CASSRRPSGAYEQYF

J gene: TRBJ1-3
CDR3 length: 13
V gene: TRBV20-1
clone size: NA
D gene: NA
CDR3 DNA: TGCAGTGCTAGTTTCAGGTCTGGAAACACCATATATTTT
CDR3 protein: CSASFRSGNTIYF

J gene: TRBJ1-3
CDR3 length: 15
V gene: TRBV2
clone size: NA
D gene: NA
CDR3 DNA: TGTGCCAGCAGTCAACTGACAGTCGGTGGAAACACCATATATTTT
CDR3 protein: CASSQLTVGGNTIYF

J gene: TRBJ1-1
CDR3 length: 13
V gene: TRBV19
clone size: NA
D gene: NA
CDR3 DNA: TGTGCCAGTAGAAGGGCGGGGTTCTTTGAAGCTTTCTTT
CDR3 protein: CASRRAGFFEAFF

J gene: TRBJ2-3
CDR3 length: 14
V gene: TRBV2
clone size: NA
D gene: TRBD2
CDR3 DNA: TGTGCCAGCAGTCTCGGGGGGGCCGAAAATACGCAGTATTTT
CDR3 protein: CASSLGGAENTQYF

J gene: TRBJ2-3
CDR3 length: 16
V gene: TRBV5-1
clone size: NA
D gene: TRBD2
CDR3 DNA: TGCGCCAGCAGCGTGACTAGCGGGGCCGGCACAGATACGCAGTATTTT
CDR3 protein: CASSVTSGAGTDTQYF

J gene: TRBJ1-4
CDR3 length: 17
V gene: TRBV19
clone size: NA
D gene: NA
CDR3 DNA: TGTGCCAGTAGGGACATCCCTCTTGGGACAACTAATGAAAAACTGTTTTTT
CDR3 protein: CASRDIPLGTTNEKLFF

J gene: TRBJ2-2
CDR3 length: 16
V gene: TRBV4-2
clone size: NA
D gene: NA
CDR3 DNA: TGTGCCAGCAGCCAAGAGGTTGGGGCCGGCACCGGGGAGCTGTTTTTT
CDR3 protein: CASSQEVGAGTGELFF

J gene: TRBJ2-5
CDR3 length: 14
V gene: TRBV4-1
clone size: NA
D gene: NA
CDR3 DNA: TGCGCCAGCAGCCAAAACGGGGGTGGGGAGACCCAGTACTTC
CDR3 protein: CASSQNGGGETQYF

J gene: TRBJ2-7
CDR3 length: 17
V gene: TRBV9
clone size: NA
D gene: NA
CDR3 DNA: TGTGCCAGCAGCGTAGCTGGGGGCAGCTCCCTGACCTACGAGCAGTACTTC
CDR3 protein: CASSVAGGSSLTYEQYF

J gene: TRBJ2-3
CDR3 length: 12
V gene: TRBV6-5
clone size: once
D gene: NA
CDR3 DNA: TGTGCCAGCGGGGGGGCTACAGATACGCAGTATTTT
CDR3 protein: CASGGATDTQYF

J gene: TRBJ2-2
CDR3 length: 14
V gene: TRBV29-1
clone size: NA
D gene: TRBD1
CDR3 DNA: TGCAGCGTAAGGACAGGGTATAACACCGGGGAGCTGTTTTTT
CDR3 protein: CSVRTGYNTGELFF

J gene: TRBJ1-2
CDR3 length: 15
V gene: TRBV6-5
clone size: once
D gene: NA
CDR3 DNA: TGTGCCAGCAGTTACTGGGCAGATACTAACTATGGCTACACCTTC
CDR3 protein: CASSYWADTNYGYTF

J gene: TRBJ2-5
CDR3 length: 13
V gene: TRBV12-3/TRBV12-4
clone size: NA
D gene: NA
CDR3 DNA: TGTGCCAGCAGTCGGGGGAGGAAAGAGACCCAGTACTTC
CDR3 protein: CASSRGRKETQYF

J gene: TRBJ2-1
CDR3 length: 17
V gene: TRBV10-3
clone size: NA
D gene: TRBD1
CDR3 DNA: TGTGCCATCAGGGGACAAATCGACAGGGACCCAAACAATGAGCAGTTCTTC
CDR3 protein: CAIRGQIDRDPNNEQFF

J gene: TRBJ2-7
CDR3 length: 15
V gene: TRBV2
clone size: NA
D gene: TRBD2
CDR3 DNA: TGTGCCAGCAGTGAGGTCCTAGCGGGGGTCTACGAGCAGTACTTC
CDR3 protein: CASSEVLAGVYEQYF

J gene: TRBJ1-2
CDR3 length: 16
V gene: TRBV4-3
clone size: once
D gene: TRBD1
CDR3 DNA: TGCGCCAGCAGCCGCGGGCGCGGGACAGGGTCTTATGGCTACACCTTC
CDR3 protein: CASSRGRGTGSYGYTF

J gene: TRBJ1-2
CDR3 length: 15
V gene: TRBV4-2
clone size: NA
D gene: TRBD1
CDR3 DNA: TGTGCCAGCAGCCAAGATGCTACAGGGGTTTATGGCTACACCTTC
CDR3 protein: CASSQDATGVYGYTF

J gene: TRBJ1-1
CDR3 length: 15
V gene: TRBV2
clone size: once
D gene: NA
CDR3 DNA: TGTGCCAGCAAGGTATCCAGGGGTTACAACACTGAAGCTTTCTTT
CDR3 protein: CASKVSRGYNTEAFF

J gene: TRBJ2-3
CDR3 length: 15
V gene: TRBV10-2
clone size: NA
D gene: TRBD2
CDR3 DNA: TGCGCCAGCAGTGATACTTGGGGAGGGACAGATACGCAGTATTTT
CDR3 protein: CASSDTWGGTDTQYF